Sequencing of this TCR beta chain was carried out in a study of blood T cell repertoires in COVID-19. About the research overall: Acute and convalescent COVID-19 samples came from the United States, Italy and Spain.

After removal of 5 bases from V and 0 bases from J, the junction contained 2 bases not matched to a gene. The CDR3 loop spans 14 amino acids. Germline V CDR1 and CDR2: SGHKS, YYEKEE (reference sequence). Assay used: immunoSEQ multiplex PCR; TCRdb lists only in-frame clones, some missing. The sample contains some 250,000 clones, approximately 85% of which appear only once. This clone was found once. The sequence came from an older man with acute or convalescent COVID-19. The chain is built from TRBV5-5 and TRBJ2-1, with 7 bases fitting TRBD1. The sample was peripheral blood. This CDR3 is CASSRQGSYNEQFF. The CDR3 DNA reads TGTGCCAGCAGTAGACAGGGCTCCTACAATGAGCAGTTCTTC.